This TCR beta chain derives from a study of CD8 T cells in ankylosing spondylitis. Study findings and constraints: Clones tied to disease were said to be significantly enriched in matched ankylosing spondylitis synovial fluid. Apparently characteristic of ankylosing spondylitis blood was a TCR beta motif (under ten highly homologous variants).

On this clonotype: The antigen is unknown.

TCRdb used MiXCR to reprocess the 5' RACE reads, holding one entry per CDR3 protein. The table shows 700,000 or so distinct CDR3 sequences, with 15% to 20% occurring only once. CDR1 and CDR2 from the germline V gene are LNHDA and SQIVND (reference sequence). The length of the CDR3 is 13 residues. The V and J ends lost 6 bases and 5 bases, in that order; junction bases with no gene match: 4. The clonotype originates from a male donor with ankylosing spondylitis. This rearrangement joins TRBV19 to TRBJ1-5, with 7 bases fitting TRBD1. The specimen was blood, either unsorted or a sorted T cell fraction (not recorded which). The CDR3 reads CASRQGTHQPQHF. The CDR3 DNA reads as TGTGCCAGTAGACAGGGGACCCATCAGCCCCAGCATTTT.